These 3 T cell receptor beta chains originate from one sample sequenced in a study of early T cells in non-severe SARS-CoV-2 infection. A single record per CDR3 protein comes from TCRdb applying MiXCR to the 5' RACE reads. This table holds roughly 83,000 distinct CDR3 sequences, 12% found once. Source: whole blood, taken at baseline. These receptors were collected from an adult who was a healthcare worker with PCR-confirmed SARS-CoV-2 infection or an uninfected control (not recorded which).

This sequence joins TRBV19 and TRBJ2-3; 9 bases line up with TRBD2. Germline V gene data show CDR1 as LNHDA and CDR2 as SQIVND (reference sequence). Trimming took 2 bases from V and 3 from J; bases not matched to a gene: 6. This CDR3 has 16 residues. The CDR3 bases are TGTGCCAGTAGTATAAAATTGCGGGGGGGGACAGATACGCAGTATTTT. Translation: CASSIKLRGGTDTQYF.

This clonotype showed up many times. The rearrangement links TRBV28 to TRBJ2-5; 16 nucleotides line up with TRBD2. The CDR3 extends over 20 amino acids. V lost 5 bases to trimming and J lost 0 bases; unmatched junction nucleotides: 12. Germline-derived CDR1 and CDR2 are MDHEN and SYDVKM. The chain's CDR3 is CASSLPAGTSGGAYQETQYF. The CDR3 nucleotides are TGTGCCAGCAGTCTACCGGCCGGGACTAGCGGGGGGGCCTACCAAGAGACCCAGTACTTC. Full variable domain (outside the CDR3, taken from reference TRBV28 and TRBJ2-5): DVKVTQSSRYLVKRTGEKVFLECVQDMDHENMFWYRQDPGLGLRLIYFSYDVKMKEKGDIPEGYSVSREKKERFSLILESASTNQTSMYLCASSLPAGTSGGAYQETQYFGPGTRLLVL.

In this sample, this clonotype turned up many times. The rearrangement links TRBV2 to TRBJ2-1; 11 nucleotides agree with TRBD2. The J segment lost 7 bases and the V segment lost 8 bases, leaving 4 bases of the junction unmatched. The CDR3 has 13 residues. CDR1 is SNHLY, CDR2 FYNNEI, per germline. The CDR3 loop is CASLAGGWNEQFF. CDR3 in DNA: TGTGCCAGCCTAGCGGGAGGATGGAATGAGCAGTTCTTC.